This T cell receptor (beta chain) was sequenced for a study of T cells in Graves' hyperthyroidism and ophthalmopathy (dated by TCRdb to between 2019 and 2020). With regard to the full study: Peripheral blood samples were taken at the time of initial diagnosis, prior to any treatment. For training and testing, the roughly 97 patients in the discovery cohort were randomly divided in a 7:3 ratio. TCR Vbeta CDR3 sequencing of fewer than 150 peripheral blood samples (43 ophthalmopathy, about 75 hyperthyroidism and approximately 17 progressor patients) is reported in the paper. Prospective prediction of ophthalmopathy was tested in an independent validation cohort of fewer than 20 hyperthyroidism patients and 17 patients who later progressed to ophthalmopathy. To identify TCR V-J signatures that set the groups apart, the researchers used a discovery cohort of 90 to 100 patients, made up of some 41 with Graves' ophthalmopathy and 55 to 65 with stable Graves' hyperthyroidism. After sampling, hyperthyroidism patients received methimazole starting at 30 mg daily, and ophthalmopathy patients received high-dose intravenous methylprednisolone. Thyroid tissue and blood T-cell repertoires from six or seven Graves' hyperthyroidism patients were also compared in the study.

Graves' hyperthyroidism was defined as stable when no progression to ophthalmopathy occurred over 18 months of follow-up. Hyperthyroidism patients were newly diagnosed, had a disease duration of under 2 months, and were aged 18 to 65 years. The study excluded patients with uncontrolled infections, other autoimmune diseases, pregnancy or lactation. Diagnoses relied on clinical symptoms, serum thyroxine and TRAb, thyroid ultrasound and orbital computed tomography. Ficoll-Paque density gradient centrifugation was used to isolate PBMCs from 8 to 10 ml of fresh peripheral blood. Trizol reagent was used to extract total RNA, and RNA quality was then checked on an Agilent 2100 Bioanalyzer. What the authors observed across the whole study: Most expanded thyroid clonotypes (frequency above 0.001) were also detected in blood, a finding suggesting that blood repertoires may reflect thyroid immune responses. A model built on a 13 V-J signature distinguished ophthalmopathy from stable hyperthyroidism, reaching roughly 88% sensitivity and around 81% specificity in cross-validation and 80%/75% in testing. No statistical method was used to fix the sample size in advance, and group allocation was not hidden from the investigators. In validation, the model predicted progression to ophthalmopathy with 55% to 71% sensitivity and approximately 72% specificity, a median of approximately 6.5 months before onset.

The TCR beta CDR3 regions were amplified from RNA transcripts. For the first round of RT-PCR on the TCR CDR3, the HTBI primer set was used together with the Qiagen OneStep RT-PCR kit. The libraries were constructed in a second round of multiplex PCR and then size-selected and purified. Libraries were sequenced paired-end with 100 bp reads on an Illumina HiSeq2000. The paper's processing steps were these. Raw data were processed with SOAPnuke, discarding reads with adapters, uncalled bases, mean Phred below 15, or no exact constant-primer or identifier match. COPE v1.2.5 was used to merge the high-quality paired reads, and each unique nucleotide sequence was defined as a clonotype. MiTCR v1.1 was used to align the clonotypes against IMGT TRBV, TRBD and TRBJ reference segments. The analysis included only V-J combinations with a frequency above 0.0001, which together covered more than 99% of the repertoires. The TCS score was defined as F50 (clonal expansion) divided by E x V (chaos), with BLOSUM62-based TCRdist calculated between CDR3 peptides within each V-J. Welch's t-statistics and random forest reduced several hundred V-J features to some 14, which were used in a naive Bayes classifier (R e1071). TCRdb reran the public reads through fastp at Q25 and MiXCR, keeping productive beta chains. All rows with the same CDR3 protein become a single entry with the most common DNA and genes. In this record, the V and J calls reflect TCRdb's handling and not the investigators' own analysis. The sample records approximately 420,000 distinct CDR3 sequences, 12% to 15% of which are singletons. In total, the top ten clones hold 5.3% of the sample.

Counted from cysteine to phenylalanine, this CDR3 has 16 amino acids. Left in the record is the CDR3 DNA by itself, 48 bases read in frame from the first base. Sequences LGHDT (CDR1) and YNNKEL (CDR2) are obtained from the germline V gene (reference sequence). The junction shows trimming of 0 bases on V and 5 bases on J, plus 16 bases between the germline ends. This clonotype was counted ten times or more. It lacks a known antigen. No base quality information exists; no much larger clone differs at one position. The TCR originated in a woman between 18 and 29 years old with Graves' hyperthyroidism. The sequenced sample was blood. The sequence links TRBV3-1 to TRBJ1-2, with the D segment identity uncertain. The DNA sequence is TGTGCCAGCAGCCAAGATGGCGACTCGCTCGGGTATGGCTACACCTTC. Its translation reads: CASSQDGDSLGYGYTF.